The 21 T cell receptor beta chains below all came from one sample that was sequenced in a study of T cells in Graves' hyperthyroidism and ophthalmopathy. The investigators amplified TCR beta CDR3 regions from RNA transcripts. In the first-round RT-PCR of the TCR CDR3, the HTBI primer set was used. TCRdb called the multiplex PCR reads again in MiXCR, with one record for every CDR3 protein. Here the sample spans about 400,000 distinct CDR3 sequences, about 16% being singletons. The sample taken for sequencing was blood. The receptor set was obtained from a woman in her thirties with Graves' hyperthyroidism.

This clonotype was seen repeatedly, ten times or more. This chain joins TRBV20-1 and TRBJ2-1; no clear D gene. The CDR3 spans 11 residues. The V end was cut by 5 bases, the J end by 3 bases, with 5 bases between. Germline V gene data show CDR1 as DFQATT and CDR2 as SNEGSKA (reference sequence). This CDR3 reads CSAADYNEQFF. CDR3 nucleotide sequence: TGCAGTGCTGCCGACTACAATGAGCAGTTCTTC.

The table lists this clonotype with a count of one. A much bigger clone sits one base away, suggesting this may be a read error. The chain links TRBV9 to TRBJ2-1; D perhaps matches TRBD2 (5 bases). The CDR3 covers 15 residues. Trimming removed 4 bases at V and 6 bases at J, with 17 bases between. Germline CDR1 and CDR2: SGDLS and YYNGEE. CDR3 in DNA: TGTGCCAGCAGCCCTAGGACTGGCGGAGCCAATGAGCAGTTCTTC. It codes for CASSPRTGGANEQFF.

This clonotype has at least ten counts. This chain links TRBV18 with TRBJ2-7, with 7 bases identical to TRBD1. Germline-derived CDR1 and CDR2 are KGHSH and LQKENI. J was trimmed by 0 bases and V by 8 bases; bases with no gene match: 7. The CDR3 covers 14 residues. The CDR3 bases are TGTGCCAGCAGTCCCGGGACAGCCTCCTACGAGCAGTACTTC. The encoded protein is CASSPGTASYEQYF.

Concerning this clonotype itself: With a much larger clone just one base away, this may be a read error. Since no conserved phenylalanine or tryptophan closes the CDR3, a read error is the likely cause. V and J are TRBV29-1 and TRBJ2-3; maybe TRBD2 (7 bases). The CDR3 totals 15 residues. V was cut by 4 bases and J by 0 bases, with 14 bases left in between. In germline, CDR1 is SQVTM, CDR2 ANQGSEA. CDR3: CSVVTGGRSTDTQYS. The CDR3 DNA sequence: TGCAGCGTTGTAACCGGGGGGCGAAGCACAGATACGCAGTATTCT.

V is TRBV2 and J is TRBJ1-6, with 7 bases lining up with TRBD1. The CDR3 has 14 amino acids. Trimming took 8 bases from V and 9 from J; bases not matched to a gene: 10. In germline, CDR1 is SNHLY, CDR2 FYNNEI. This chain's CDR3 is CASEPRGFGSPLHF. The CDR3 region has the DNA TGTGCCAGCGAACCCAGGGGGTTCGGTTCACCCCTCCACTTT.

This clonotype was seen ten or more times. The gene calls are TRBV3-1 and TRBJ2-4; D ambiguous. Germline V gene lookup returns CDR1 LGHDT and CDR2 YNNKEL (reference sequence). The V and J ends lost 0 bases and 0 bases respectively, with 9 bases between them. The CDR3 has 16 amino acids. This chain's CDR3 is CASSQEITLAKNIQYF. In DNA, the CDR3 is TGTGCCAGCAGCCAAGAGATCACTCTAGCCAAAAACATTCAGTACTTC.

The chain carries TRBV11-3 and TRBJ2-1; either TRBD1 or TRBD2 may supply D (5 bases each). This CDR3 has 15 residues. V lost 5 bases and J lost 2, with 13 bases in between. Germline V gene data show CDR1 as SGHNT and CDR2 as YENEEA. CDR3 coding DNA: TGTGCCAGCAGCCCTGGGGGAGACCCCTACAATGAGCAGTTCTTC. Protein product: CASSPGGDPYNEQFF.

This clonotype showed up just a few times. J is TRBJ2-5 and V is TRBV7-3; D remains ambiguous. Trimming shortened V by 5 bases and J by 5 bases, and 15 bases separated the two germline ends. CDR1 is SGHTA, CDR2 FQGTGA, per germline. The CDR3 runs to 14 residues. This CDR3 is CASSPRSSVETQYF. DNA of the CDR3: TGTGCCAGCAGCCCCCGAAGTTCCGTGGAGACCCAGTACTTC.

In this sample, this clonotype turned up many times. The J gene is TRBJ2-6, the V gene TRBV6-1; D call uncertain. V lost 8 bases to trimming and J lost 0 bases, with 5 bases between them. Germline V gene lookup returns CDR1 MNHNS and CDR2 SASEGT. The length of the CDR3 is 13 residues. The CDR3 protein is CASSSSGANVLTF. The CDR3 DNA is TGTGCCAGCTCTAGCTCTGGGGCCAACGTCCTGACTTTC.

This clonotype was detected a few times. The V and J genes are TRBV7-9 and TRBJ2-2; D uncertain. The germline V gene encodes CDR1 SEHNR and CDR2 FQNEAQ (reference sequence). CDR3 length: 16 amino acids. V lost 0 bases to trimming and J lost 6 bases, with 14 bases between them. In nucleotides, the CDR3 is TGTGCCAGCAGCTTAGCAGTCGTAGGAGATGCCGGGGAGCTGTTTTTT. This gives the protein CASSLAVVGDAGELFF.

The chain uses TRBV28 and TRBJ2-7; 10 nucleotides agree with TRBD2. Germline-derived CDR1 and CDR2 are MDHEN and SYDVKM. After removal of 2 bases from V and 4 bases from J, the junction contained 5 bases not matched to a gene. This CDR3 region has 15 residues. The chain's CDR3 is CASSLRTSGGYEQYF. CDR3 nucleotide sequence: TGTGCCAGCAGTTTACGGACTAGCGGAGGGTACGAGCAGTACTTC.

The genes are TRBV15 and TRBJ2-5; perhaps TRBD1 as D (5 bases). The V end lost 1 base, the J end lost 5 bases, and 11 bases lay between the germline ends. Germline V CDR1 and CDR2: LNHNV, YYDKDF (reference sequence). This CDR3 spans 14 amino acids. The CDR3 is CATSRARGWETQYF. CDR3 nucleotides: TGTGCCACCAGCAGAGCTAGGGGTTGGGAGACCCAGTACTTC.

This clonotype was counted a few times. The rearrangement links TRBV24-1 to TRBJ1-4; D is ambiguous. Germline CDR1 reads KGHDR; CDR2 reads SFDVKD. The V end lost 2 bases, the J end lost 11 bases, and 14 bases lay between the germline ends. The CDR3 consists of 14 residues. The CDR3 loop is CATSDSRLADKLFF. In nucleotides, the CDR3 is TGTGCCACCAGTGATTCGCGACTGGCGGATAAACTGTTTTTT.

The V call is TRBV28, the J call TRBJ1-1; D uncertain. The germline V gene has CDR1 MDHEN and CDR2 SYDVKM. The CDR3 has 14 residues. V was pared by 2 bases and J by 5 bases, with 12 bases between. The CDR3 region has the DNA TGTGCCAGCAGTTTACAGAGTACGGGGACTGAAGCTTTCTTT. Amino acids: CASSLQSTGTEAFF.

This clonotype was observed many times. The V gene is TRBV12-3 or TRBV12-4, the J gene TRBJ1-1; weak D call: TRBD1 (5 bases). Trimming removed 3 bases at V and 5 bases at J, with 10 bases between. The CDR3 extends over 13 amino acids. CDR3 sequence: CASSLWGDTEAFF. The CDR3 DNA reads as TGTGCCAGCAGTTTGTGGGGGGATACTGAAGCTTTCTTT.

There are a few counts of this clonotype. The CDR3: CASGLGGGNEQFF. The DNA for the CDR3 is TGTGCTAGTGGTTTGGGCGGTGGGAATGAGCAGTTCTTC. V gene TRBV12-5 combines with J gene TRBJ2-1; D unresolved. The length of the CDR3 is 13 residues. Germline V lookup: CDR1 LGHNT, CDR2 FRNRAP. V shed 1 base and J shed 7 bases, with 8 bases lying between them.

This clonotype was recorded many times. V and J are TRBV28 and TRBJ1-2, with TRBD1 as a possible D gene (6 bases). CDR3 length: 12 residues. V was cut by 6 bases and J by 5 bases, with 10 bases left in between. Germline V lookup: CDR1 MDHEN, CDR2 SYDVKM. The CDR3 nucleotides are TGTGCCAGCAGACCAACAGGGTATGGCTACACCTTC. Its protein product is CASRPTGYGYTF.

This clonotype was recorded at least ten times. The genes are TRBV28 and TRBJ1-2; D is perhaps TRBD1 (5 bases). V lost 8 bases to trimming and J lost 4 bases, with 14 bases between them. Per germline, CDR1 MDHEN and CDR2 SYDVKM. The CDR3 has 13 amino acids. As DNA, the CDR3 is TGTGCCAGCTGGGTGGGGCAGGGCTATGGCTACACCTTC. This encodes CASWVGQGYGYTF.

In this sample, this clonotype turned up a few times. This sequence joins TRBV7-2 and TRBJ1-5, with D unclear. Germline CDR1 is SGHTA and CDR2 is FQGNSA. This CDR3 has 13 amino acids. V was cut by 1 base and J by 9 bases, with 10 bases left in between. The CDR3 is CASSLDRGLPQHF. The CDR3 DNA is TGTGCCAGCAGCTTAGATCGGGGTTTGCCCCAGCATTTT.

This clonotype was picked up a small number of times. The CDR3 spells CASSSYMGSYEQYF. The CDR3 DNA reads TGTGCCAGCAGTTCCTACATGGGCTCCTACGAGCAGTACTTC. The gene calls are TRBV27 and TRBJ2-7; D is undetermined. The germline CDR1 and CDR2 sequences are MNHEY and SMNVEV (reference sequence). CDR3 length equals 14 residues. V was clipped by 4 bases and J by 0 bases, with 10 bases between them.

This clonotype was observed many times. This chain connects TRBV5-5 to TRBJ1-6; 8 nucleotides line up with TRBD1. This CDR3 has 17 residues. CDR1 is SGHKS, CDR2 YYEKEE, per germline (reference sequence). V was clipped by 4 bases and J by 4 bases; unmatched bases: 10. The DNA of the CDR3 is TGTGCCAGCAGCAAACATACGGGGACAGGATATAATTCACCCCTCCACTTT. Encoded protein: CASSKHTGTGYNSPLHF.